Each of the 6 T cell receptor beta chains below was sequenced from the same sample in a study of PD-1 blockade in mismatch repair-deficient tumors. Clones were read by immunoSEQ multiplex PCR, and TCRdb kept only the in-frame ones, dropping some. This table has 90,000 to 130,000 clones, about 74% appearing once. The specimen comprised peripheral blood, sampled about 60 weeks after starting pembrolizumab. These receptors all come from an adult with mismatch repair-deficient cancer.

This chain uses TRBV23-1 with TRBJ2-7; D possibly corresponds to TRBD1 (6 bases). TRBV23-1 is marked as an open reading frame, function uncertain. Trimming removed 6 bases at V and 4 bases at J, with 19 bases between. This CDR3 has 15 amino acids. The CDR3 DNA sequence: TGCGCCAGCAGCCCGTCAGGGGTCCCATGGTACGAGCAGTACTTC. Translated: CASSPSGVPWYEQYF.

The V gene is TRBV5-4, the J gene TRBJ2-5, with a weak D call TRBD1 (5 bases). The CDR3 extends over 14 amino acids. Germline values: CDR1 SGHNT, CDR2 YYREEE (reference sequence). V was trimmed by 5 bases and J by 2 bases, leaving 13 bases between them. CDR3 loop: CASSSMGQQETQYF. The CDR3 DNA sequence: TGTGCCAGCAGTTCGATGGGGCAGCAAGAGACCCAGTACTTC.

This clone has just a few counts. The chain carries TRBV11-2 and TRBJ2-7; tentatively, D is TRBD1 or TRBD2 (5 bases each). With 4 bases removed from V and 3 bases from J, the gap between germline ends came to 13 bases. The CDR3 contains 14 residues. Germline lookup yields CDR1 SGHAT and CDR2 FQNNGV. CDR3 amino acids: CASSWAVGGYEQYF. CDR3 sequence (DNA): TGTGCCAGCAGCTGGGCGGTTGGGGGCTACGAGCAGTACTTC. Based on the CDR3 plus reference TRBV11-2 and TRBJ2-7, the full variable domain is EAGVAQSPRYKIIEKRQSVAFWCNPISGHATLYWYQQILGQGPKLLIQFQNNGVVDDSQLPKDRFSAERLKGVDSTLKIQPAKLEDSAVYLCASSWAVGGYEQYFGPGTRLTVT.

The chain employs TRBV4-1 and TRBJ2-7, with D unresolved. V lost 0 bases and J lost 2, with 8 bases in between. CDR1 is MGHRA and CDR2 is YSYEKL in the germline V gene. The CDR3 has 14 amino acids. CDR3 sequence reads: CASSQESSTYEQYF. The CDR3 nucleotides read TGCGCCAGCAGCCAAGAAAGTAGCACCTACGAGCAGTACTTC.

The rearrangement joins TRBV15 to TRBJ2-1, with 7 bases aligning to TRBD2. This CDR3 is built from 17 residues. V was clipped by 5 bases and J by 4 bases; unmatched bases: 14. Germline CDR1 reads LNHNV; CDR2 reads YYDKDF (reference sequence). The CDR3 reads CATSGHPSGDLYNEQFF. CDR3 nucleotide sequence: TGTGCCACCAGCGGGCATCCAAGCGGGGATCTTTACAATGAGCAGTTCTTC.

The rearrangement joins TRBV29-1 to TRBJ1-2; 7 nucleotides match TRBD1. The germline V gene encodes CDR1 SQVTM and CDR2 ANQGSEA. The CDR3 length is 13 residues. V was pared by 3 bases and J by 6 bases, with 7 bases of the junction left unmatched. The CDR3: CSVDGQEIHGYTF. The CDR3 DNA follows: TGCAGCGTTGACGGACAGGAGATCCATGGCTACACCTTC.